One sample yielded the 10 T cell receptor beta chains listed below, sequenced in a study of blood T cell repertoires in COVID-19. Sequencing used immunoSEQ multiplex PCR; TCRdb keeps in-frame clones, though not all of them. The sample has hundreds of thousands of clones; approximately 85% are singletons. Specimen: PBMCs or T cells enriched from blood (not recorded which). The receptors derive from a woman in her forties or fifties who had recovered from COVID-19.

Only a few counts were recorded for this clone. The CDR3 here is CASSPVMNTGELFF. The CDR3 DNA reads as TGTGCCAGCAGCCCAGTTATGAACACCGGGGAGCTGTTTTTT. The chain uses TRBV7-9 and TRBJ2-2; no clear D. From germline, CDR1 is SEHNR and CDR2 FQNEAQ (reference sequence). This CDR3 contains 14 residues. The V gene lost 5 bases and the J gene lost 1 base, with 8 bases spanning the gap.

The chain carries TRBV9 and TRBJ1-1; tentative D call: TRBD1 (6 bases). Trimming shortened V by 0 bases and J by 7 bases, and 13 bases separated the two germline ends. CDR3 length: 14 amino acids. Germline CDR1 is SGDLS and CDR2 is YYNGEE. CDR3 sequence reads: CASSVAGGVGEAFF. DNA for the CDR3: TGTGCCAGCAGCGTAGCTGGGGGCGTCGGTGAAGCTTTCTTT.

The chain recombines TRBV11-1 with TRBJ2-2; 8 nucleotides agree with TRBD2. CDR3 size: 15 residues. V was clipped by 5 bases and J by 3 bases; unmatched bases: 5. The V gene's germline CDR1 is SGHAT and CDR2 FQDESV (reference sequence). CDR3 sequence (DNA): TGTGCCAGCAGCCCAAGGCGGGGGGACACCGGGGAGCTGTTTTTT. Translation: CASSPRRGDTGELFF.

The rearrangement uses TRBV3-1 (or the pseudogene TRBV3-2) and TRBJ1-4; no definite D call. CDR1 is LGHDT and CDR2 is YNNKEL in the germline V gene (reference sequence). The V and J ends lost 2 bases and 12 bases respectively, with 13 bases between them. The length of the CDR3 is 13 residues. CDR3 bases: TGTGCCAGCAGCCAAAACAACGGCGGCCAACTGTTTTTT. This encodes CASSQNNGGQLFF.

The chain combines TRBV2 with TRBJ2-1, with 12 bases aligning to TRBD2. The germline gives CDR1 SNHLY, CDR2 FYNNEI. This CDR3 is built from 15 residues. Trimming at V came to 4 bases and at J to 3 bases, leaving 1 base not matched to a gene. The chain's CDR3 is CASSGLAGDYNEQFF. The CDR3 DNA is TGTGCCAGCAGTGGACTAGCGGGAGACTACAATGAGCAGTTCTTC.

The chain carries TRBV7-2 and TRBJ2-3; D possibly corresponds to TRBD2 (7 bases). The CDR3 has 14 residues. V shed 5 bases and J shed 4 bases, with 13 bases lying between them. From germline, CDR1 is SGHTA and CDR2 FQGNSA. CDR3 sequence: CASSPPGGPDTQYF. CDR3 sequence (DNA): TGTGCCAGCAGCCCCCCCGGGGGGCCAGATACGCAGTATTTT.

The chain combines TRBV18 with TRBJ2-5; 8 bases are shared with TRBD2. Germline assignment: CDR1 KGHSH and CDR2 LQKENI. J was trimmed by 1 base and V by 1 base; bases with no gene match: 5. The CDR3 is 16 residues long. The CDR3 is CASSPLVLAGQETQYF. CDR3 bases: TGTGCCAGCTCACCACTTGTCCTAGCGGGCCAAGAGACCCAGTACTTC.

The J gene is TRBJ2-2, the V gene TRBV7-9; 7 positions match TRBD1. CDR3 length: 15 residues. CDR1 and CDR2 (germline): SEHNR, FQNEAQ (reference sequence). J lost 5 bases, V lost 3 bases, and 6 bases had no gene match. The CDR3 DNA sequence: TGTGCCAGCAGCTTGAGGGACAGCATTACCGGGGAGCTGTTTTTT. Translation gives CASSLRDSITGELFF.

The chain is built from TRBV2 and TRBJ1-5; tentative D call: TRBD1 (5 bases). Trimming took off 8 bases at V and 4 bases at J, with 18 bases between the two ends. Germline CDR1 is SNHLY and CDR2 is FYNNEI. The CDR3 totals 15 residues. CDR3 in DNA: TGTGCCAGCGGTTTTTTAGGGACTGATAATCAGCCCCAGCATTTT. Its protein product is CASGFLGTDNQPQHF.

This chain uses TRBV5-1 with TRBJ2-7; D may be TRBD2 (6 bases). CDR1 and CDR2 from the germline V gene are SGHRS and YFSETQ. Trimming removed 4 bases at V and 0 bases at J, with 14 bases between. The CDR3 has 15 amino acids. The CDR3 DNA follows: TGCGCCAGCAGCCCGGGACTTCTCTACTCCTACGAGCAGTACTTC. Its translation is CASSPGLLYSYEQYF.